The entry below describes one TCR beta chain. Its antigen is as yet unknown. ViraFEST expansion of antigen-specific CD4+ T cells with viral peptide pools preceded sequencing. The authors isolated CD4+ T cells after about eleven days of culture. Vaccine recipients lacked prior SARS-CoV-2 infection and had negative nucleocapsid antibodies. They grew some 1.9 million PBMC in each well, adding 8.5 to 10 IU/ml IL-2 and 8 to 10 ug/ml peptides. These data belong to a study of vaccination effects on CD4 cells after COVID-19. Germline CDR1 SGHNT, CDR2 YYREEE (reference sequence). The CDR3 sequence is 16 residues long. V was shortened by 4 bases and J by 4 bases, with 20 bases between the two germline ends. Profiled with immunoSEQ multiplex PCR; TCRdb holds only in-frame clones, not every one. The sample yields about 71,000 clones, roughly three quarters seen once.

The V and J genes are TRBV5-4 and TRBJ1-1; D might be TRBD1 (5 bases). The specimen comprised CD4+ T cells from PBMCs cultured with HCoV-OC43 spike peptides, sampled before COVID-19 vaccination. Subset of the sample: HCoV-OC43 spike overlapping peptide pool stimulation. This receptor was obtained from a human donor who received a COVID-19 vaccine. The DNA of the CDR3 is TGTGCCAGCAGCCGTGGTGGGGTGGTGGGGACCACTGAAGCTTTCTTT. Translation: CASSRGGVVGTTEAFF.